Ten or more counts support the clone carrying this T cell receptor beta chain. The antigen is unknown. This entry is derived from a study of T cells after yellow fever vaccination. Overall study findings and caveats: Reappearance after the booster was observed for most primary-vaccination clones (about 95% CD4, about 86% CD8). The appearance of a small share of clonotypes in both CD4 and CD8 compartments was observed.

TCRdb passed the 5' RACE reads through MiXCR, listing each CDR3 protein once. The sample lists about 320,000 distinct CDR3 sequences; 3.5% to 4.5% were seen once. This sequence was found in a young man who received the YFV17D yellow fever vaccine. Specimen: PBMCs, collected 15 days after the yellow fever booster vaccination.

CDR3 nucleotide sequence: TGTGCCAGCAGCTTAACCCCAAGGGAGACCCAGTACTTC. Translating it yields CASSLTPRETQYF. This chain uses TRBV7-9 with TRBJ2-5; D remains ambiguous. There are 13 residues in the CDR3. Trimming cost V 2 bases and J 5 bases, with 9 bases left between them. Germline V gene lookup returns CDR1 SEHNR and CDR2 FQNEAQ (reference sequence).